One sample yielded the 17 T cell receptor beta chains listed below, sequenced in a study of blood T cell repertoires in COVID-19 (TCRdb year 2020). The library was obtained by the immunoSEQ multiplex PCR assay. TCRdb provides this immuneACCESS table in a form limited to in-frame rearrangements. Some clones are lacking; in checked studies, under half of them reflect an unresolved V gene, and why the rest are absent is not known. This sample has around 250,000 clones in its table, and roughly 82% of those were observed once. 2% to 2.5% of the sample goes to the ten largest clones. The sequenced material came from PBMCs or T cells enriched from blood (not recorded which). The source is a woman between 50 and 59 years old who had recovered from COVID-19.

V is TRBV5-8 and J is TRBJ2-1, with 8 bases fitting TRBD2. Germline values: CDR1 SGHTS, CDR2 YDEGEE. The CDR3 spans 16 residues. Germline trimming cut 3 bases from V and 7 bases from J; bases unmatched to any gene: 12. The CDR3 spells CASSSPGAGGGNEQFF. The CDR3 coding sequence is TGTGCCAGCAGCTCCCCGGGGGCGGGGGGTGGAAATGAGCAGTTCTTC.

The genes are TRBV20-1 and TRBJ2-4; 7 bases are shared with TRBD2. This CDR3 region has 12 residues. Germline values: CDR1 DFQATT, CDR2 SNEGSKA (reference sequence). The V segment lost 3 bases and the J segment 6 bases; nucleotides outside the gene matches: 2. CDR3 DNA sequence: TGCAGTGCTAGTTGGGGGGGAAACATTCAGTACTTC. Translation: CSASWGGNIQYF.

The chain joins TRBV4-1 to TRBJ1-3; no clear D gene. CDR3 length equals 16 residues. Germline V lookup: CDR1 MGHRA, CDR2 YSYEKL. Trimming stripped 1 base from V and 2 bases from J, with 12 bases between. The CDR3 protein is CASSQGSNTPGNTIYF. The CDR3 nucleotides are TGCGCCAGCAGCCAAGGATCTAATACTCCTGGAAACACCATATATTTT.

The chain recombines TRBV6-5 with TRBJ2-7; D is possibly TRBD2 (6 bases). CDR1 and CDR2 (germline): MNHEY, SVGAGI. The V end lost 6 bases, the J end lost 4 bases, and 16 bases lay between the germline ends. The CDR3 is 14 residues long. The CDR3 is CASSRRRAGYEQYF. The CDR3 DNA reads as TGTGCCAGCAGCCGAAGGAGGGCCGGATACGAGCAGTACTTC.

The CDR3 region has the DNA TGCGCCAGCAGCCAAGAAGAATGGGGAGGGAGCAATGAGCAGTTCTTC. Its translation is CASSQEEWGGSNEQFF. The V call is TRBV4-3, the J call TRBJ2-1; 7 bases fit TRBD2. J gave up 6 bases and V 0 bases, and 8 bases lay outside the gene matches. The germline gives CDR1 LGHNA, CDR2 YSLEER. The CDR3 sequence is 16 residues long.

The chain carries TRBV3-1 (or the pseudogene TRBV3-2) and TRBJ1-1; no reliable D call. Trimming removed 0 bases from V and 8 bases from J, with 10 bases in between. The CDR3 contains 13 residues. Germline CDR1 LGHDT, CDR2 YNNKEL (reference sequence). CDR3 nucleotide sequence: TGTGCCAGCAGCCAAGATTGGGCAGGAGAAGCTTTCTTT. It encodes CASSQDWAGEAFF.

The chain carries TRBV7-2 and TRBJ1-2; 8 bases are shared with TRBD1. Losses at the gene ends were 5 bases for V and 8 bases for J; bases not matched to a gene: 10. CDR3 length equals 14 residues. CDR1 is SGHTA, CDR2 FQGNSA, per germline. CDR3 in amino acids: CASSGTGRQFGYTF. CDR3 sequence (DNA): TGTGCCAGCAGCGGGACAGGTCGACAGTTCGGCTACACCTTC.

The genes are TRBV11-2 and TRBJ2-2, with a possible D match to TRBD2 (6 bases). Germline V lookup: CDR1 SGHAT, CDR2 FQNNGV. The CDR3 covers 19 residues. Trimming left V 4 bases short and J 5 bases short, with 26 bases between. DNA for the CDR3: TGTGCCAGCAGCTCCCTAGTGGACTCTAGGAACCTAGCGACCGGGGAGCTGTTTTTT. This codes for CASSSLVDSRNLATGELFF.

The chain combines TRBV6-5 with TRBJ2-3; possible D gene TRBD2, 5 bases. Trimming pared 6 bases from V and 4 bases from J, leaving 8 bases between. The CDR3 spans 12 residues. Per germline, CDR1 MNHEY and CDR2 SVGAGI. The CDR3 spells CASSDGADTQYF. The CDR3, as DNA: TGTGCCAGCAGCGACGGGGCAGATACGCAGTATTTT.

The V gene is TRBV5-4, the J gene TRBJ1-4; 7 nucleotides match TRBD1. Germline V gene data show CDR1 as SGHNT and CDR2 as YYREEE (reference sequence). Trimming took 4 bases from V and 4 from J; bases not matched to a gene: 7. This CDR3 has 15 residues. The CDR3 loop is CASSVDRDFNEKLFF. The CDR3 DNA reads TGTGCCAGCAGCGTCGACAGGGATTTTAATGAAAAACTGTTTTTT.

The V gene is TRBV12-3 or TRBV12-4, the J gene TRBJ2-7, with TRBD1 matching 10 bases. This CDR3 is 12 amino acids long. Unmatched junction bases numbered 3, after V lost 10 bases and J lost 3 bases. The CDR3 DNA reads TGTGCCACCCGGACAGGGGGCTACGAGCAGTACTTC. It codes for CATRTGGYEQYF.

J is TRBJ2-2 and V is TRBV7-9; tentatively, D is TRBD1 (6 bases). The CDR3 consists of 15 residues. V lost 5 bases and J lost 6, with 16 bases in between. CDR1 is SEHNR, CDR2 FQNEAQ, per germline (reference sequence). The CDR3 protein is CASSPRAAGAGELFF. Here the CDR3 DNA reads TGTGCCAGCAGCCCCCGGGCCGCAGGGGCCGGGGAGCTGTTTTTT. Together with reference TRBV7-9 and TRBJ2-2, the CDR3 gives the full variable domain: DTGVSQNPRHKITKRGQNVTFRCDPISEHNRLYWYRQTLGQGPEFLTYFQNEAQLEKSRLLSDRFSAERPKGSFSTLEIQRTEQGDSAMYLCASSPRAAGAGELFFGEGSRLTVL.

This sequence joins TRBV4-3 and TRBJ2-7, with 12 bases identical to TRBD2. CDR1 and CDR2 (germline): LGHNA, YSLEER. CDR3 length equals 17 residues. Trimming took 1 base from V and 0 from J; bases not matched to a gene: 4. CDR3 DNA sequence: TGCGCCAGCAGCCAAGGACTAGCGGGGGCTAGCTCCTACGAGCAGTACTTC. Protein product: CASSQGLAGASSYEQYF.

This sequence joins TRBV21-1 and TRBJ1-6. TRBV21-1 is recorded as a pseudogene. The CDR3 contains 13 residues. CDR3 coding DNA: TGTGCCAGCAGGAGGTTGCGAAATTCACCCCTCCACTTT. Translation: CASRRLRNSPLHF.

This chain joins TRBV30 and TRBJ1-5, with 10 bases that match TRBD1. V shed 5 bases, J shed 5 bases, and the junction held 3 bases outside the gene matches. Per the germline V gene, CDR1 is GTSNPN and CDR2 is SVGIG (reference sequence). CDR3 length: 13 residues. CDR3 amino acids: CAWQGQGHQPQHF. DNA for the CDR3: TGTGCCTGGCAGGGACAGGGGCATCAGCCCCAGCATTTT.

The chain combines TRBV7-2 with TRBJ2-2, with 13 nucleotides matching TRBD2. The J segment lost 4 bases and the V segment lost 3 bases, leaving 5 bases of the junction unmatched. In germline, CDR1 is SGHTA, CDR2 FQGNSA. The CDR3 has 17 amino acids. Written as DNA, the CDR3 is TGTGCCAGCAGCTTGACTGGGACTAGCGGGATCACCGGGGAGCTGTTTTTT. This gives the protein CASSLTGTSGITGELFF.

V usage is TRBV11-2 and J usage is TRBJ1-4, with D possibly matching TRBD1 (5 bases). Trimming shortened V by 5 bases and J by 0 bases, and 19 bases separated the two germline ends. The germline CDR1 and CDR2 sequences are SGHAT and FQNNGV. The CDR3 extends over 18 amino acids. The CDR3 DNA is TGTGCCAGCAGCCGGACGTCACAGGCCTTAGCAACTAATGAAAAACTGTTTTTT. Amino acid sequence: CASSRTSQALATNEKLFF.